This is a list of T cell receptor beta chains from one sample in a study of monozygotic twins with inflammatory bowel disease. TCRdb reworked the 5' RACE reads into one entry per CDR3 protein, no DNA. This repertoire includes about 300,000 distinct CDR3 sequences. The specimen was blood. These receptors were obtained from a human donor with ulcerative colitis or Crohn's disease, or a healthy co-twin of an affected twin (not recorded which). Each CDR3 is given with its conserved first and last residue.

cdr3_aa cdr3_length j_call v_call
CASSYFPGYGELFF 14 TRBJ2-2 TRBV6-5
CASGKSGGAGEAFF 14 TRBJ1-1 TRBV7-9
CATSRGGYEQYF 12 TRBJ2-7 TRBV15
CASSLEGAGFTYGYTF 16 TRBJ1-2 TRBV28
CASSPGTYLQAEQYF 15 TRBJ2-7 TRBV7-2
CASSSASWGYTF 12 TRBJ1-2 TRBV7-9
CASSLGGRVPQHF 13 TRBJ1-5 TRBV12-3/TRBV12-4
CSVEDRKTQYF 11 TRBJ2-5 TRBV29-1
CASSLAVGKNTEAFF 15 TRBJ1-1 TRBV7-6
CASSLRQGLAFF 12 TRBJ1-1 TRBV28
CSASPASGRPLSDTQYF 17 TRBJ2-3 TRBV20-1
CASSLDRVNNEQFF 14 TRBJ2-1 TRBV5-1
CASSSTGYEQYF 12 TRBJ2-7 TRBV12-3/TRBV12-4
CASSKRQGVGVQTQYF 16 TRBJ2-5 TRBV12-3/TRBV12-4
CASSGPGDTQYF 12 TRBJ2-3 TRBV11-3
CASSYLQIYEQYF 13 TRBJ2-7 TRBV6-2/TRBV6-3
CASSLVAQGFEKLFF 15 TRBJ1-4 TRBV7-9
CSAKGPLNTEAFF 13 TRBJ1-1 TRBV20-1
CASSAHPGTANYEQYF 16 TRBJ2-7 TRBV5-1
CASSSAGTKSYEQYF 15 TRBJ2-7 TRBV25-1
CSARDRDNEQFF 12 TRBJ2-1 TRBV20-1
CASSPLRLATDTQYF 15 TRBJ2-3 TRBV7-9
CASRPLQGAQETQYF 15 TRBJ2-5 TRBV11-2
CASSLDSHRGVEQYF 15 TRBJ2-7 TRBV7-2
CASKGGRARVYEQYF 15 TRBJ2-7 TRBV10-2
CSLGARSGANVLTF 14 TRBJ2-6 TRBV20-1
CASSLQEGTYEQYF 14 TRBJ2-7 TRBV5-1
CASSLLTSGGSKTQYF 16 TRBJ2-5 TRBV5-1
CASSLDASGDTQYF 14 TRBJ2-3 TRBV7-2
CASSREWEDEQFF 13 TRBJ2-1 TRBV7-9
CASSSTAGDPAAHASTYNEQFF 22 TRBJ2-1 TRBV7-1
CASSLTTSEQYF 12 TRBJ2-7 TRBV7-9
CASSLGVRDTDTQYF 15 TRBJ2-3 TRBV12-3/TRBV12-4
CASSYLAGFGTDTQYF 16 TRBJ2-3 TRBV7-8
CSVSTDRLVGYTF 13 TRBJ1-2 TRBV29-1
CASSLRTGEIDEQYF 15 TRBJ2-7 TRBV7-8
CASTLPGAQETQYF 14 TRBJ2-5 TRBV6-6
CSARDRLSGKGSGYTF 16 TRBJ1-2 TRBV20-1
CASKDSDLYEQYF 13 TRBJ2-7 TRBV12-3/TRBV12-4
CASSSGGPLGEQYF 14 TRBJ2-7 TRBV5-1
CASSSSRGYNEQFF 14 TRBJ2-1 TRBV7-9
CASSSPPGQDNTDTQYF 17 TRBJ2-3 TRBV7-3
CASSPPATEPSQETQYF 17 TRBJ2-5 TRBV18
CASSPLDRASLYEQYF 16 TRBJ2-7 TRBV12-3/TRBV12-4
CASSQDRQEVDEQYF 15 TRBJ2-7 TRBV4-3
CASSLALAGGLDTQYF 16 TRBJ2-3 TRBV5-1
CAWGGKLAGLHEQYF 15 TRBJ2-7 TRBV30
CASTWTENQPQHF 13 TRBJ1-5 TRBV2
CASSLGGVSEQFF 13 TRBJ2-1 TRBV7-2
CASSHSATNEKLFF 14 TRBJ1-4 TRBV12-3/TRBV12-4
CAWTPGLGFNEKLFF 15 TRBJ1-4 TRBV30
CASSLETGGAGQFF 14 TRBJ2-1 TRBV5-1
CASSQSGREPGYF 13 TRBJ2-7 TRBV2
CASSQQGGETQYF 13 TRBJ2-5 TRBV18
CASSQDGSRAKNIQYF 16 TRBJ2-4 TRBV4-3
CASSLAGGGTTEAFF 15 TRBJ1-1 TRBV5-1
CASSSGTSGSNEQFF 15 TRBJ2-1 TRBV27